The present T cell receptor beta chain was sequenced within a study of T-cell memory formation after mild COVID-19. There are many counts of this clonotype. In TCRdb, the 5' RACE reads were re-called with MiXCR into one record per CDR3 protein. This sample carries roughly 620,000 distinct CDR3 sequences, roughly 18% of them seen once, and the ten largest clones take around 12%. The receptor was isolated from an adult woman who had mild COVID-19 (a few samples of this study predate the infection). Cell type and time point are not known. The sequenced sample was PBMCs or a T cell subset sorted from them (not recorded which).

CDR3 amino acids: CASSTETGWTQPQHF. The CDR3 DNA follows: TGTGCCAGCAGCACAGAGACAGGGTGGACTCAGCCCCAGCATTTT. The chain combines TRBV7-6 with TRBJ1-5, with 7 nucleotides matching TRBD1. The CDR3 sequence is 15 residues long. Germline V CDR1 and CDR2: SGHVS, FNYEAQ. Trimming at V came to 5 bases and at J to 6 bases, leaving 10 bases not matched to a gene.